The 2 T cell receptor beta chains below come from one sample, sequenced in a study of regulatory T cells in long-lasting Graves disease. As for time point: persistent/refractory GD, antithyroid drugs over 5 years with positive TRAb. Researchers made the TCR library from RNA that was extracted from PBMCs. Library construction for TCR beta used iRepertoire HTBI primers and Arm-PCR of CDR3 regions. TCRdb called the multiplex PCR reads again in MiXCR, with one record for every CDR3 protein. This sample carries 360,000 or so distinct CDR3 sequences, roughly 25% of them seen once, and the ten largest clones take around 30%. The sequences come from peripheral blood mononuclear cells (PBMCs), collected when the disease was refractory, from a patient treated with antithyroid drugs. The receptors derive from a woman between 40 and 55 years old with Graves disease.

CDR3 sequence reads: CATSRERGTDTQYF. The DNA of the CDR3 is TGTGCCACCAGCAGAGAGAGAGGTACAGATACGCAGTATTTT. The J gene is TRBJ2-3, the V gene TRBV15; D gene unclear. The CDR3 contains 14 residues. Between the trimmed V and J ends, which lost 0 bases and 3 bases, there was a span of 7 bases. CDR1 and CDR2 from the germline V gene are LNHNV and YYDKDF (reference sequence).

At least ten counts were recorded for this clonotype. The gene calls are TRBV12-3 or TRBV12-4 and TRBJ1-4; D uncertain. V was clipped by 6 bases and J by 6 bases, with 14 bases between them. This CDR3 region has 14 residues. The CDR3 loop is CASRAHNSDEKLFF. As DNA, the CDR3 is TGTGCCAGCAGGGCGCATAATAGTGATGAAAAACTGTTTTTT.